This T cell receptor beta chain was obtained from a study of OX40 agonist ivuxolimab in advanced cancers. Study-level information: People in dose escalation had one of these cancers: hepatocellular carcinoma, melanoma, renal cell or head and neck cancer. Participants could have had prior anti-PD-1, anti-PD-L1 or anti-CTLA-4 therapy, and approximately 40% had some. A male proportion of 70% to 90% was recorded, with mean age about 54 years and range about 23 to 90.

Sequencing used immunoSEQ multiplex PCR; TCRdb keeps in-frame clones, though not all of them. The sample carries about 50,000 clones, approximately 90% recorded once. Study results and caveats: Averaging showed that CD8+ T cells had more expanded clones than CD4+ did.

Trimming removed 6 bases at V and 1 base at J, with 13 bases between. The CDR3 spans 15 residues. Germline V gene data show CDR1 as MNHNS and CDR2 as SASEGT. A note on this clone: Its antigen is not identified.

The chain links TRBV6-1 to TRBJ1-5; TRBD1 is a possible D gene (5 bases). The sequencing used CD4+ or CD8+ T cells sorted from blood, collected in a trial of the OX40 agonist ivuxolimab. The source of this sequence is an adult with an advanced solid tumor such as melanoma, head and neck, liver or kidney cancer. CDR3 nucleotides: TGTGCCAGCAGGTGGTCGCAGGGAAGCAATCAGCCCCAGCATTTT. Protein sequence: CASRWSQGSNQPQHF.